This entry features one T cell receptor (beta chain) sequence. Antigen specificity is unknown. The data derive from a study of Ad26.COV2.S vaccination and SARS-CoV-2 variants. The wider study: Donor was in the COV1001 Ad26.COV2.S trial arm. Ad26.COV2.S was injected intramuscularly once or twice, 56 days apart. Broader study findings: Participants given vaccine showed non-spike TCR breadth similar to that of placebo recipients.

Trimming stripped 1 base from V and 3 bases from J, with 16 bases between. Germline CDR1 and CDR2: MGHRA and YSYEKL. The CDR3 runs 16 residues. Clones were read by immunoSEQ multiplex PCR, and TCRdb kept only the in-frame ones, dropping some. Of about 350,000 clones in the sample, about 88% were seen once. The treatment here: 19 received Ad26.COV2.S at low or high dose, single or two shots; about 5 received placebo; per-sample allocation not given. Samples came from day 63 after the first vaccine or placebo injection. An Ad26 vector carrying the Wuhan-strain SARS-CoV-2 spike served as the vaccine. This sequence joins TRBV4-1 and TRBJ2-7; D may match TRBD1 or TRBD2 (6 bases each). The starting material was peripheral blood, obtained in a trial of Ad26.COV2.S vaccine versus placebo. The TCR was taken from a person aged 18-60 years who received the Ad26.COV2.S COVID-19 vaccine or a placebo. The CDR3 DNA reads TGCGCCAGCAGCCAAGTATACGGGGGCCGGGGCTACGAGCAGTACTTC. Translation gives CASSQVYGGRGYEQYF.